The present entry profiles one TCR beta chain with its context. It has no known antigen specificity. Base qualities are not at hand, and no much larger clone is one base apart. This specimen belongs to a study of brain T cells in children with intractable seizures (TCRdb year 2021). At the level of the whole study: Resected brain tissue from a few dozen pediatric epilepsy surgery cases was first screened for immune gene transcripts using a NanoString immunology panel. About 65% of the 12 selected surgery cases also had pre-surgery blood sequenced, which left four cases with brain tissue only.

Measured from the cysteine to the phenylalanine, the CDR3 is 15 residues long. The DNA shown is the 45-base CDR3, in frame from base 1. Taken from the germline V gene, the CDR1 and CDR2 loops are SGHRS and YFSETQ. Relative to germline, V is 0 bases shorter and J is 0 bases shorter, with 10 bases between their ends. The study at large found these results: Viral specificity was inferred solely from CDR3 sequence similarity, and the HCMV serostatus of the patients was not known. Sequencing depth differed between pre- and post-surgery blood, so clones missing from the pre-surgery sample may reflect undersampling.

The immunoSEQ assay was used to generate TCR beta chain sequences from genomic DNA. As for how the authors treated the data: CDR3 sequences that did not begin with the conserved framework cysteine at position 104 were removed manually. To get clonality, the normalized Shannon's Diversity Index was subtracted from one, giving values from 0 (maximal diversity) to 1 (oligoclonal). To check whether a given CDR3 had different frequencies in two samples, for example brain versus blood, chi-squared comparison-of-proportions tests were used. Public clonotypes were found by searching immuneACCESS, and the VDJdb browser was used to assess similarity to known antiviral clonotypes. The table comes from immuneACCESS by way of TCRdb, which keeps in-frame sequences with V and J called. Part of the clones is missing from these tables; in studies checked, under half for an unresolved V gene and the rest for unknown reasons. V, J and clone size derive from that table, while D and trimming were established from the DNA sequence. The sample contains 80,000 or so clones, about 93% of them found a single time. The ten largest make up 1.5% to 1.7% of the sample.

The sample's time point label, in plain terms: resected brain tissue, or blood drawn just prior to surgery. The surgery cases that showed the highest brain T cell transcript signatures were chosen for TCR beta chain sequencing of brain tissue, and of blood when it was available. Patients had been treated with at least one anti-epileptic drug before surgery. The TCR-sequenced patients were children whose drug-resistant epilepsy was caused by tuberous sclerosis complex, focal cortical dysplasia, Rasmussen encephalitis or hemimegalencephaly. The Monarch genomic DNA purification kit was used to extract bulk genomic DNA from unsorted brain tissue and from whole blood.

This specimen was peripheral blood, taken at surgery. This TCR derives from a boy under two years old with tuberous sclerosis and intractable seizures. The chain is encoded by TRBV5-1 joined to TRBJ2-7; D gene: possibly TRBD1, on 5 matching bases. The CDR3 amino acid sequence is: CASSLVGASSYEQYF. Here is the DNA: TGCGCCAGCAGCTTGGTAGGGGCGAGCTCCTACGAGCAGTACTTC.